A few counts support the clone carrying this TCR beta chain. Its antigen remains unidentified. This entry is derived from a study of CD8 T cells in ankylosing spondylitis. V lost 4 bases to trimming and J lost 6 bases, with 16 bases between them. CDR1 GTSNPN and CDR2 SVGIG come from the germline V gene (reference sequence). The CDR3 covers 14 residues. Researchers built TCR beta libraries using quantitative 5'-RACE with molecular barcodes. TCRdb recomputed calls from the 5' RACE reads with MiXCR, one row per CDR3 protein. The sample has approximately 300,000 distinct CDR3 sequences, 20% seen once. Study-level points and caveats: From matched ankylosing spondylitis synovial fluid, disease-linked clones were reportedly recovered at significantly enriched levels.

The receptor was derived from a male donor with ankylosing spondylitis or in good health (not recorded which). The V gene is TRBV30, the J gene TRBJ2-1; D is perhaps TRBD1 or TRBD2 (5 bases each). Sequencing was performed on blood, either unsorted or a sorted T cell fraction (not recorded which). CDR3 loop: CAWTPGWQGNEQFF. The CDR3 region has the DNA TGTGCCTGGACCCCGGGGTGGCAGGGCAATGAGCAGTTCTTC. Filled out from reference TRBV30 and TRBJ2-1, the complete variable domain reads SQTIHQWPATLVQPVGSPLSLECTVEGTSNPNLYWYRQAAGRGLQLLFYSVGIGQISSEVPQNLSASRPQDRQFILSSKKLLLSDSGFYLCAWTPGWQGNEQFFGPGTRLTVL.